Listed here are 31 T cell receptor beta chains from one sample, sequenced in a study of Graves' ophthalmopathy and Graves' hyperthyroidism. Amplification of TCR beta CDR3 regions used RNA transcripts. The authors performed first-round RT-PCR with HTBI primers and then a second-round multiplex PCR. A single record per CDR3 protein comes from TCRdb applying MiXCR to the multiplex PCR reads. Here the sample spans 660,000 or so distinct CDR3 sequences, roughly 41% being singletons. The sequenced sample was peripheral blood. The origin of the receptors is an adult man with Graves' ophthalmopathy.

This clonotype appeared a single time. The missing conserved phenylalanine or tryptophan at the end of this CDR3 makes a read error likely. The gene calls are TRBV25-1 and TRBJ2-7, with no clear D. This CDR3 has 13 residues. V was shortened by 7 bases and J by 3 bases, with 13 bases between the two germline ends. The germline V gene encodes CDR1 MGHDK and CDR2 SYGVNS. CDR3 region: CASNDLTIYEQYL. CDR3 in DNA: TGTGCCAGCAATGACCTTACAATCTACGAGCAGTACCTC.

The chain combines TRBV5-1 with TRBJ1-1, with D perhaps TRBD1 (5 bases). In germline, CDR1 is SGHRS, CDR2 YFSETQ. Trimming removed 4 bases from V and 0 bases from J, with 19 bases in between. The CDR3 loop spans 17 amino acids. CDR3 in amino acids: CASSQSGASSMNTEAFF. The DNA of the CDR3 is TGCGCCAGCAGCCAAAGCGGGGCCTCGAGCATGAACACTGAAGCTTTCTTT.

This clonotype was seen at least ten times. The rearrangement links TRBV5-1 to TRBJ2-7; unclear D gene. Per the germline V gene, CDR1 is SGHRS and CDR2 is YFSETQ. Trimming stripped 0 bases from V and 6 bases from J, with 10 bases between. There are 13 residues in the CDR3. CDR3 protein: CASSLEVGIEQYF. The CDR3 bases are TGCGCCAGCAGCTTGGAGGTGGGTATCGAGCAGTACTTC.

This clonotype was counted at least ten times. The J gene is TRBJ2-5, the V gene TRBV10-2; 8 positions match TRBD2. This CDR3 contains 14 residues. J was trimmed by 1 base and V by 6 bases; bases with no gene match: 4. Germline CDR1 WSHSY, CDR2 SAAADI. The DNA for the CDR3 is TGCGCCAGCAGCATAGCGGGGTCCCAAGAGACCCAGTACTTC. Translated, it gives CASSIAGSQETQYF.

There are many counts of this clonotype. This rearrangement joins TRBV4-1 to TRBJ1-5, with 8 nucleotides matching TRBD1. Germline V gene sequence: CDR1 MGHRA, CDR2 YSYEKL. After removal of 2 bases from V and 3 bases from J, the junction contained 6 bases not matched to a gene. The CDR3 spans 16 residues. CDR3 amino acids: CASSQWTGRFNQPQHF. Written as DNA, the CDR3 is TGCGCCAGCAGCCAATGGACAGGGCGATTCAATCAGCCCCAGCATTTT.

This clonotype was counted many times. The chain has TRBV10-3 and TRBJ1-1, with 8 nucleotides matching TRBD1. CDR3 size: 13 residues. V lost 7 bases to trimming and J lost 7 bases; unmatched junction nucleotides: 8. The germline V gene has CDR1 ENHRY and CDR2 SYGVKD. The DNA for the CDR3 is TGTGCCATCAACAGCGGGACAGGCGATGAAGCTTTCTTT. Its translation is CAINSGTGDEAFF.

This clonotype was detected many times. This CDR3 reads CASSQDRVGNYGYTF. The CDR3 DNA is TGTGCCAGCAGCCAAGATCGCGTCGGAAACTATGGCTACACCTTC. The rearrangement links TRBV14 to TRBJ1-2, with D uncertain. With 0 bases removed from V and 2 bases from J, the gap between germline ends came to 10 bases. The CDR3 runs 15 residues. Germline CDR1 SGHDN, CDR2 FVKESK.

The V gene is TRBV10-3, the J gene TRBJ1-2; D is unclear. The germline V gene encodes CDR1 ENHRY and CDR2 SYGVKD. This CDR3 spans 13 amino acids. The V end was cut by 2 bases, the J end by 4 bases, with 8 bases between. CDR3 bases: TGTGCCATCAGTGAGGTCAGCAGCTATGGCTACACCTTC. It is translated as CAISEVSSYGYTF.

The chain is built from TRBV20-1 and TRBJ1-5; maybe TRBD1 (6 bases). V was clipped by 6 bases and J by 1 base, with 13 bases between them. The CDR3 is 14 amino acids. Per germline, CDR1 DFQATT and CDR2 SNEGSKA (reference sequence). Written as DNA, the CDR3 is TGCAGTGCCCCCTCGGGGGGCAGCAATCAGCCCCAGCATTTT. Residues: CSAPSGGSNQPQHF.

The chain has TRBV11-2 and TRBJ2-2; 8 positions agree with TRBD2. From germline, CDR1 is SGHAT and CDR2 FQNNGV. This CDR3 spans 15 amino acids. The V gene end was trimmed by 8 bases and the J gene end by 4 bases; junction bases not matched to a gene: 9. The CDR3 DNA reads TGTGCCAGCGTCCACGGGGGGGCCGGCACCGGGGAGCTGTTTTTT. Amino acid sequence: CASVHGGAGTGELFF.

This clonotype was seen only a few times. In nucleotides, the CDR3 is TGTGCCAGCAGCTTAGGGGACAGGGTGAACACCGGGGAGCTGTTTTTT. This gives the protein CASSLGDRVNTGELFF. The chain joins TRBV9 to TRBJ2-2; 9 nucleotides match TRBD1. The CDR3 contains 16 residues. V lost 4 bases, J lost 1 base, and 5 bases stayed unmatched. Germline V gene sequence: CDR1 SGDLS, CDR2 YYNGEE.

The rearrangement joins TRBV12-5 to TRBJ2-7; 7 bases are shared with TRBD1. V was clipped by 0 bases and J by 3 bases; unmatched bases: 8. The CDR3 has 16 residues. Looked up from germline, CDR1 is LGHNT and CDR2 is FRNRAP. CDR3 in amino acids: CASGLVEGAVYYEQYF. CDR3 sequence (DNA): TGTGCTAGTGGTTTGGTCGAGGGGGCCGTCTACTACGAGCAGTACTTC.

This clonotype appeared many times. The rearrangement uses TRBV2 and TRBJ1-4; D remains unclear. Trimming took off 4 bases at V and 8 bases at J, with 5 bases between the two ends. The CDR3 runs 11 residues. From germline, CDR1 is SNHLY and CDR2 FYNNEI. The CDR3 loop reads CASSVREKLFF. The DNA for the CDR3 is TGTGCCAGCAGTGTTCGGGAAAAACTGTTTTTT.

This clonotype has only a few counts. This may arise from a read error, as a much more abundant clone is one base away. The chain is built from TRBV29-1 and TRBJ2-2; D might be TRBD2 (6 bases). V lost 7 bases, J lost 2 bases, and 14 bases lay in between. The CDR3 runs 14 residues. Germline V gene data show CDR1 as SQVTM and CDR2 as ANQGSEA. CDR3 sequence reads: CSGGPGGNTGELFF. CDR3 sequence (DNA): TGCAGCGGTGGCCCCGGGGGAAACACCGGGGAGCTGTTTTTT.

In its sample, this clonotype was seen many times. This sequence joins TRBV10-3 and TRBJ1-2, with 10 bases that match TRBD1. The J segment lost 4 bases and the V segment lost 6 bases, leaving 11 bases of the junction unmatched. CDR1 ENHRY and CDR2 SYGVKD come from the germline V gene. The CDR3 totals 16 residues. The CDR3 sequence: CAISAGTGASSYGYTF. As DNA, the CDR3 is TGTGCCATCAGCGCCGGGACAGGGGCCTCCTCCTATGGCTACACCTTC.

This clonotype was seen many times. The chain has TRBV3-1 and TRBJ1-5; 8 bases map to TRBD1. Looked up from germline, CDR1 is LGHDT and CDR2 is YNNKEL (reference sequence). Germline trimming cut 6 bases from V and 6 bases from J; bases unmatched to any gene: 4. The CDR3 is 13 amino acids. This CDR3 is CASSQQGGQPQHF. In nucleotides, the CDR3 is TGTGCCAGCAGTCAACAGGGGGGTCAGCCCCAGCATTTT.

This clonotype was counted only a few times. This may come from a read error, since a much larger clone is one base off. The chain is built from TRBV9 and TRBJ1-1; unclear D gene. Looked up from germline, CDR1 is SGDLS and CDR2 is YYNGEE. The CDR3 totals 12 residues. The CDR3 protein is CATSGSNTEAFF. The DNA of the CDR3 is TGTGCCACCAGCGGCAGCAACACTGAAGCTTTCTTT.

The table lists this clonotype with a count of one. An end of the junction differs from the germline gene, which may be a read error. The V and J genes are TRBV10-2 and TRBJ1-6, with D perhaps TRBD1 (5 bases). The germline gives CDR1 WSHSY, CDR2 SAAADI. The length of the CDR3 is 14 residues. The CDR3: CASRRDPYNSPLHF. DNA for the CDR3: TGTGCCAGCAGGCGGGACCCTTATAATTCACCCCTCCACTTT.

This clonotype showed up many times. The chain joins TRBV12-3 or TRBV12-4 to TRBJ1-3, with 8 nucleotides matching TRBD1. J lost 0 bases, V lost 7 bases, and 8 bases had no gene match. This CDR3 has 16 residues. This CDR3 is CASTGTGGVSGNTIYF. The DNA of the CDR3 is TGTGCCAGCACCGGGACAGGTGGCGTCTCTGGAAACACCATATATTTT.

V gene TRBV29-1 combines with J gene TRBJ1-1; 7 nucleotides align to TRBD1. V was clipped by 2 bases and J by 9 bases; unmatched bases: 6. CDR3 length: 12 amino acids. Germline V gives CDR1 SQVTM, CDR2 ANQGSEA. The CDR3 protein is CSVERQGGQAFF. The CDR3 DNA reads as TGCAGCGTTGAAAGGCAGGGGGGCCAAGCTTTCTTT.

This clonotype was counted many times. This sequence joins TRBV2 and TRBJ1-3; a weak D match, TRBD1 (5 bases). Germline CDR1 is SNHLY and CDR2 is FYNNEI. The CDR3 is made up of 16 amino acids. Deletions cut 8 bases from V and 1 base from J, with 18 bases between. CDR3 protein: CASAQSRAVSGNTIYF. The CDR3 region has the DNA TGTGCCAGCGCCCAATCCAGGGCGGTGTCTGGAAACACCATATATTTT.

The J gene is TRBJ2-3, the V gene TRBV7-2, with a possible D match to TRBD2 (7 bases). The CDR3 spans 16 residues. Germline assignment: CDR1 SGHTA and CDR2 FQGNSA. V lost 5 bases and J lost 0, with 15 bases in between. The CDR3 sequence: CASSPMRGGSTDTQYF. DNA for the CDR3: TGTGCCAGCAGCCCCATGCGCGGGGGCAGCACAGATACGCAGTATTTT.

The chain carries TRBV18 and TRBJ1-1; the match to TRBD1 covers 8 bases. CDR3 length: 16 amino acids. The V gene's germline CDR1 is KGHSH and CDR2 LQKENI. V trimming: 3 bases; J trimming: 0 bases; junction bases outside the gene matches: 6. The CDR3 nucleotides are TGTGCCAGCTCACCCCCCCAGGGGGCTGTGAACACTGAAGCTTTCTTT. Protein: CASSPPQGAVNTEAFF.

This chain joins TRBV7-2 and TRBJ2-3; 9 nucleotides agree with TRBD1. The CDR3 spans 16 residues. Germline assignment: CDR1 SGHTA and CDR2 FQGNSA. The junction had 8 bases not matched to a gene; V was cut back by 2 bases and J by 5 bases. The CDR3 DNA follows: TGTGCCAGCAGCTTAACGCTGACAGGGGGTAGAGATACGCAGTATTTT. Encoded protein: CASSLTLTGGRDTQYF.

The chain combines TRBV5-6 with TRBJ1-1; 7 bases agree with TRBD1. The ends lost 0 bases at V and 1 base at J; junction bases unmatched: 3. CDR1 and CDR2 from the germline V gene are SGHDT and YYEEEE. The length of the CDR3 is 15 residues. CDR3 amino acids: CASSLEGDRNTEAFF. The DNA for the CDR3 is TGTGCCAGCAGCTTGGAAGGGGACAGGAACACTGAAGCTTTCTTT.

This clonotype was seen repeatedly, ten times or more. This chain joins TRBV12-3 or TRBV12-4 and TRBJ2-7; no firm D call. V gave up 6 bases and J gave up 3 bases, with 12 bases separating them. The CDR3 extends over 13 amino acids. CDR3 in DNA: TGTGCCAGCAGCTCACCTCAATACTACGAGCAGTACTTC. It encodes CASSSPQYYEQYF.

CDR3 protein: CASRGTEKAFF. CDR3 bases: TGCGCCAGCAGGGGGACAGAGAAAGCTTTCTTT. This chain connects TRBV10-2 to TRBJ1-1, with 7 bases lining up with TRBD1. The CDR3 covers 11 residues. Unmatched junction bases numbered 4, after V lost 6 bases and J lost 9 bases. CDR1 is WSHSY and CDR2 is SAAADI in the germline V gene.

The genes are TRBV4-1 and TRBJ2-5; 9 positions agree with TRBD1. Germline CDR1 is MGHRA and CDR2 is YSYEKL. V gave up 4 bases and J gave up 5 bases; unmatched junction bases: 8. This CDR3 contains 15 residues. This chain's CDR3 is CASSRRDREVETQYF. DNA for the CDR3: TGCGCCAGCAGCCGACGGGACAGGGAGGTGGAGACCCAGTACTTC.

Notes on this clonotype: Since the CDR3 does not end with the conserved phenylalanine or tryptophan, this likely comes from a read error. It is unclear where the CDR3 begins or ends on the DNA, so no DNA is shown, and the CDR3 is as TCRdb lists it. The rearrangement links TRBV29-1 to TRBJ2-5; the table's TRBD1 call for D was not verified on the DNA. The CDR3 length equals 9 residues, ends included. Germline V lookup: CDR1 SQVTM, CDR2 ANQGSEA. CDR3: CSVEEIQGV.

This rearrangement joins TRBV25-1 to TRBJ1-2, with D tentatively TRBD1 (6 bases). The CDR3 is 14 amino acids. The germline V and J ends were trimmed by 8 bases and 0 bases, with 13 bases remaining between them. Germline lookup yields CDR1 MGHDK and CDR2 SYGVNS. CDR3 in DNA: TGTGCCAGCTGGATGACAGGAACTAACTATGGCTACACCTTC. Its translation: CASWMTGTNYGYTF.

Turning to this clonotype: The junction departs from the called germline gene at one end, perhaps through a read error. V and J are TRBV13 and TRBJ1-2; TRBD1 might be the D (6 bases). CDR3 length: 12 amino acids. Per germline, CDR1 PRHDT and CDR2 FYEKMQ (reference sequence). This CDR3 reads CASSTGNYDYTF. CDR3 in DNA: TGTGCCAGTAGCACAGGGAACTATGACTACACCTTC.